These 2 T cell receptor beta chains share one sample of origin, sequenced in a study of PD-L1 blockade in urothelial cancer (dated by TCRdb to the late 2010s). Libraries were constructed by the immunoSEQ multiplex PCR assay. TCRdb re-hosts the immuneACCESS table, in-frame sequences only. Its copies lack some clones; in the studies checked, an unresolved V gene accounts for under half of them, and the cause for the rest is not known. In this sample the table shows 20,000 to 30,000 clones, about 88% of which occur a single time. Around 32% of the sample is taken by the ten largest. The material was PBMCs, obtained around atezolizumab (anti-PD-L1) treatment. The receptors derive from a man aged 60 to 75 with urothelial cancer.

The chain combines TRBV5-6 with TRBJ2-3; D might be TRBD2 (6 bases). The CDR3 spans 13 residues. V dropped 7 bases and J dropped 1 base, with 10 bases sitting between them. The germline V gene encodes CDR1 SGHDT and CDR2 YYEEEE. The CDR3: CASFPGGTDTQYF. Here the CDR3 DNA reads TGTGCCAGCTTCCCGGGGGGCACAGATACGCAGTATTTT.

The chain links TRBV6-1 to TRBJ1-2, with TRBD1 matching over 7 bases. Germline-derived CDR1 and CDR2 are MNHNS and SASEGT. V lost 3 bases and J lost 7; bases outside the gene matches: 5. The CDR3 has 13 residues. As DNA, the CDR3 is TGTGCCAGCAGTGAGATAGGGGGCATTGGCTACACCTTC. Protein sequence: CASSEIGGIGYTF.